This entry lists 23 T cell receptor beta chains sequenced from one sample in a study of cytomegalovirus exposure and HLA in healthy donors. A multiplex PCR was run with 60 Vbeta primers and 13 Jbeta primers. Only in-frame clones appear in the TCRdb table, and some are missing; sequencing was by immunoSEQ multiplex PCR. Among 150,000 to 200,000 clones listed, around 77% were seen once. The sample consisted of PBMCs. These receptors originate from a man between 25 and 39 years old in good health and CMV-seronegative.

J is TRBJ2-7 and V is TRBV11-1; D unclear. V lost 0 bases and J lost 3, with 18 bases in between. This CDR3 has 17 amino acids. The V gene's germline CDR1 is SGHAT and CDR2 FQDESV (reference sequence). CDR3 sequence: CASSLASIGAGYYEQYF. The CDR3 coding sequence is TGTGCCAGCAGCTTAGCCAGTATAGGTGCAGGATACTACGAGCAGTACTTC.

The chain is built from TRBV28 and TRBJ2-3, with D maybe TRBD2 (6 bases). The CDR3 runs 15 residues. The V end lost 5 bases, the J end lost 5 bases, and 17 bases lay between the germline ends. Germline loops: CDR1 MDHEN, CDR2 SYDVKM. The CDR3 protein is CASSPGTLKGDTQYF. For the CDR3, the DNA is TGTGCCAGCAGTCCCGGGACTCTTAAGGGAGATACGCAGTATTTT. Full variable domain (outside the CDR3, taken from reference TRBV28 and TRBJ2-3): DVKVTQSSRYLVKRTGEKVFLECVQDMDHENMFWYRQDPGLGLRLIYFSYDVKMKEKGDIPEGYSVSREKKERFSLILESASTNQTSMYLCASSPGTLKGDTQYFGPGTRLTVL.

The V and J genes are TRBV29-1 and TRBJ1-2, with TRBD1 as a possible D gene (6 bases). Trimming removed 3 bases from V and 5 bases from J, with 16 bases in between. Looked up from germline, CDR1 is SQVTM and CDR2 is ANQGSEA. This CDR3 is built from 14 residues. The CDR3 nucleotides are TGCAGCGTTGATGCACAGGGATGGAGTTATGGCTACACCTTC. As protein: CSVDAQGWSYGYTF.

This chain connects TRBV6-1 to TRBJ1-5; D unresolved. The CDR3 runs 13 residues. Germline values: CDR1 MNHNS, CDR2 SASEGT. The germline V and J ends were trimmed by 1 base and 9 bases, with 10 bases remaining between them. The CDR3 is CASSEEYSRPQHF. The CDR3 region has the DNA TGTGCCAGCAGTGAAGAATACAGTCGGCCCCAGCATTTT.

With respect to this clone: The same CDR3 can be traced to other DNA sequences in this sample. This rearrangement joins TRBV11-2 to TRBJ1-1; the D gene is possibly TRBD1 (5 bases). Germline loops: CDR1 SGHAT, CDR2 FQNNGV. This CDR3 spans 14 amino acids. Trimming shortened V by 1 base and J by 11 bases, and 17 bases separated the two germline ends. This chain's CDR3 is CASSLGVGGREAFF. CDR3 nucleotide sequence: TGTGCCAGCAGCTTAGGCGTGGGGGGGAGGGAGGCTTTCTTT. The variable domain in full, with the rest retrieved from reference TRBV11-2 and TRBJ1-1, is EAGVAQSPRYKIIEKRQSVAFWCNPISGHATLYWYQQILGQGPKLLIQFQNNGVVDDSQLPKDRFSAERLKGVDSTLKIQPAKLEDSAVYLCASSLGVGGREAFFGQGTRLTVV.

This rearrangement joins TRBV6-6 to TRBJ2-7; the match to TRBD1 covers 8 bases. J gave up 0 bases and V 5 bases, and 3 bases lay outside the gene matches. CDR3 length: 14 residues. CDR1 MNHNY and CDR2 SVGAGI come from the germline V gene (reference sequence). Here the CDR3 DNA reads TGTGCCAGCAGTGGGACAGGAACCTCCTACGAGCAGTACTTC. This codes for CASSGTGTSYEQYF.

V usage is TRBV7-6 and J usage is TRBJ2-2; D is unresolved. V lost 8 bases to trimming and J lost 3 bases, with 7 bases between them. Germline V gene lookup returns CDR1 SGHVS and CDR2 FNYEAQ. The CDR3 loop spans 12 amino acids. The CDR3 bases are TGTGCCAGCCGGTCTGACACCGGGGAGCTGTTTTTT. This translates into CASRSDTGELFF.

The chain is built from TRBV9 and TRBJ1-3; 10 bases are a match to TRBD1. From germline, CDR1 is SGDLS and CDR2 YYNGEE. V lost 3 bases to trimming and J lost 0 bases; unmatched junction nucleotides: 9. This CDR3 has 18 residues. The CDR3 region has the DNA TGTGCCAGCAGCGGACAGGGGGCCCGACAAGCCTCTGGAAACACCATATATTTT. Its translation is CASSGQGARQASGNTIYF.

V and J are TRBV15 and TRBJ2-1, with TRBD2 matching over 7 bases. The ends lost 0 bases at V and 5 bases at J; junction bases unmatched: 16. Germline V lookup: CDR1 LNHNV, CDR2 YYDKDF (reference sequence). CDR3 length: 19 amino acids. The CDR3 sequence is CATSRDRTGGSYENNEQFF. The CDR3 bases are TGTGCCACCAGCAGAGATCGGACTGGCGGGAGTTATGAGAACAATGAGCAGTTCTTC.

V usage is TRBV19 and J usage is TRBJ1-1; no firm D call. The germline gives CDR1 LNHDA, CDR2 SQIVND (reference sequence). V dropped 10 bases and J dropped 0 bases, with 21 bases sitting between them. The CDR3 contains 16 residues. In DNA, the CDR3 is TGTGCCACCTCGACCCAGGCCCAATTAATGAACACTGAAGCTTTCTTT. Translated: CATSTQAQLMNTEAFF.

The gene calls are TRBV7-2 and TRBJ1-5; the match to TRBD1 covers 9 bases. The CDR3 contains 15 residues. Looked up from germline, CDR1 is SGHTA and CDR2 is FQGNSA. The V and J ends lost 6 bases and 5 bases, in that order; junction bases with no gene match: 8. For the CDR3, the DNA is TGTGCCAGCAGGGCAACAGGGGGCGAGGATCAGCCCCAGCATTTT. Protein product: CASRATGGEDQPQHF.

This rearrangement joins TRBV5-1 to TRBJ2-1; D is unclear. This CDR3 comprises 13 residues. Between the trimmed V and J ends, which lost 5 bases and 8 bases, there was a span of 14 bases. Germline V gives CDR1 SGHRS, CDR2 YFSETQ. CDR3 residues: CASSRTLADEQFF. The CDR3 DNA reads TGCGCCAGCAGTCGTACTTTGGCGGATGAGCAGTTCTTC.

The J gene is TRBJ2-5, the V gene TRBV7-9; the D gene is possibly TRBD1 (6 bases). The germline V gene has CDR1 SEHNR and CDR2 FQNEAQ (reference sequence). The CDR3 covers 13 residues. V was shortened by 5 bases and J by 5 bases, with 12 bases between the two germline ends. CDR3: CASSRLRGETQYF. CDR3 in DNA: TGTGCCAGCAGCCGATTGAGGGGGGAGACCCAGTACTTC.

The genes are TRBV6-1 and TRBJ1-6; the match to TRBD1 covers 7 bases. The germline gives CDR1 MNHNS, CDR2 SASEGT. The V segment lost 2 bases and the J segment 6 bases; nucleotides outside the gene matches: 7. This CDR3 spans 16 amino acids. The CDR3 is CASSESLGTVNSPLHF. The CDR3, as DNA: TGTGCCAGCAGTGAATCTTTAGGGACAGTTAATTCACCCCTCCACTTT.

The rearrangement joins TRBV13 to TRBJ2-3, with 8 bases fitting TRBD1. The V gene end was trimmed by 2 bases and the J gene end by 5 bases; junction bases not matched to a gene: 9. Germline assignment: CDR1 PRHDT and CDR2 FYEKMQ (reference sequence). The CDR3 runs to 16 residues. CDR3 sequence: CASSLFTQGAGDTQYF. The CDR3 DNA reads TGTGCCAGCAGCTTATTCACCCAGGGGGCAGGAGATACGCAGTATTTT.

The chain has TRBV19 and TRBJ2-5; TRBD1 agrees at 7 bases. Germline lookup yields CDR1 LNHDA and CDR2 SQIVND (reference sequence). The CDR3 contains 15 residues. Trimming removed 7 bases from V and 0 bases from J; junction bases left unmatched: 8. DNA of the CDR3: TGTGCCAGTAACTCCAAGACAGGGTACCAAGAGACCCAGTACTTC. It codes for CASNSKTGYQETQYF.

The V and J genes are TRBV10-3 and TRBJ1-3; the D is unclear. This CDR3 is built from 15 residues. Trimming removed 3 bases at V and 0 bases at J, with 9 bases between. Germline CDR1 ENHRY, CDR2 SYGVKD. CDR3 amino acids: CAISDHTHSGNTIYF. As DNA, the CDR3 is TGTGCCATCAGTGATCACACCCACTCTGGAAACACCATATATTTT.

This chain uses TRBV7-4 with TRBJ2-7, with 7 positions matching TRBD1. The germline V gene has CDR1 SGHVT and CDR2 SQSDAQ. The junction had 6 bases not matched to a gene; V was cut back by 1 base and J by 3 bases. The CDR3 is 15 amino acids. The CDR3 nucleotides are TGTGCCAGCAGCTTAGTAAGGCAGGGGGTCTACGAGCAGTACTTC. This gives the protein CASSLVRQGVYEQYF.

This chain links TRBV2 with TRBJ2-3, with 10 bases that match TRBD2. With V trimmed by 8 bases and J by 0 bases, 5 bases remained unmatched. From germline, CDR1 is SNHLY and CDR2 FYNNEI. The CDR3 loop spans 15 amino acids. DNA for the CDR3: TGTGCCAGCCTCTTACTAGCGGGGAGCACAGATACGCAGTATTTT. This encodes CASLLLAGSTDTQYF.

The chain couples TRBV30 to TRBJ1-2, with D possibly matching TRBD1 (6 bases). V shed 0 bases and J shed 8 bases, with 10 bases lying between them. Germline V gene data show CDR1 as GTSNPN and CDR2 as SVGIG (reference sequence). The CDR3 runs 12 residues. Here the CDR3 reads CAWSVQRGGYTF. The CDR3 DNA sequence: TGTGCCTGGAGTGTACAAAGGGGGGGCTACACCTTC.

In the case of this clone: The same CDR3 can be traced to other DNA sequences in this sample. This sequence joins TRBV19 and TRBJ2-7; 8 bases are a match to TRBD1. Germline V CDR1 and CDR2: LNHDA, SQIVND (reference sequence). The CDR3 runs 13 residues. J gave up 3 bases and V 3 bases, and 1 base lay outside the gene matches. The CDR3 coding sequence is TGTGCCAGTAGTATTGGACAGGGCTACGAGCAGTACTTC. Residues: CASSIGQGYEQYF.

The genes are TRBV7-9 and TRBJ1-5, with D tentatively TRBD1 (5 bases). Germline lookup yields CDR1 SEHNR and CDR2 FQNEAQ (reference sequence). With 1 base removed from V and 6 bases from J, the gap between germline ends came to 10 bases. The CDR3 extends over 14 amino acids. The CDR3 spells CASSLGGGVQPQHF. The CDR3 DNA reads as TGTGCCAGCAGCTTAGGAGGAGGGGTTCAGCCCCAGCATTTT.

The V and J genes are TRBV30 and TRBJ1-5, with 11 bases identical to TRBD1. Germline trimming cut 3 bases from V and 8 bases from J; bases unmatched to any gene: 6. The CDR3 is 14 amino acids. Per germline, CDR1 GTSNPN and CDR2 SVGIG (reference sequence). CDR3 DNA sequence: TGTGCCTGGAGCCAGGGACAGGGGGATGAGCCCCAGCATTTT. Amino acids: CAWSQGQGDEPQHF.